This TCR beta chain was documented in a study of T cell repertoires in cytomegalovirus infection. Whole-study context: Alongside well-studied HLA-B-restricted CMV epitopes, recently identified HLA-C-restricted CMV epitopes were also used.

A single count supports this clonotype. Its antigen is currently unknown. Germline V gene sequence: CDR1 MNHGY, CDR2 SAAAGT. J was trimmed by 8 bases and V by 8 bases; bases with no gene match: 11. The CDR3 length is 14 residues. Study results and limitations: CMV-specific TCR beta clonotypes restricted by HLA-C were the ones dominating the ex vivo response.

TCRdb used MiXCR to reprocess the reads, holding one entry per CDR3 protein. The table lists more than 65,000 distinct CDR3 sequences, approximately 46% of them singletons. Material: CD8+ T cells from cultured PBMCs, obtained from culture after CMV antigen stimulation. The chain uses TRBV6-8 and TRBJ1-2; 10 bases map to TRBD1. This TCR was sampled from a human donor in good health (CMV status not recorded). Some clones in this sample may be carry-over from other donors' samples. Written as DNA, the CDR3 is TGTGCCAGCGGGGGGTGGGACAGGGGTCGCGGCTACACCTTC. This gives the protein CASGGWDRGRGYTF.